This T cell receptor beta chain was sequenced for a study of human T cells and chemical hapten exposure. Using its own MiXCR run on the RACE reads, TCRdb lists one record per CDR3 protein. The table includes roughly 48,000 distinct CDR3 sequences, roughly 4.2% detected once. This clonotype was detected many times. Its ends do not fully match the called genes, so a read error is possible. Time point: healthy volunteer bleed at 2 weeks. Total RNA was isolated from whole blood that had not been fractionated. Sequencing was done on a sample of whole blood. The TCR comes from a human donor in good health. Some clones in this sample may be carry-over from other donors' samples.

CDR3 sequence reads: CASIGTQYF. DNA of the CDR3: TGCGCGAGCATCGGTACGCAGTATTTT. This rearrangement joins TRBV5-1 to TRBJ2-3; D gene uncertain. This CDR3 comprises 9 residues. CDR1 is SGHRS and CDR2 is YFSETQ in the germline V gene.